A selection of T cell receptor beta chains follows, all from one sample in a study of Ad26.COV2.S vaccination and SARS-CoV-2 variants. Libraries were prepared by immunoSEQ multiplex PCR; TCRdb keeps only in-frame clonotypes and omits some of them. The sample lists around 300,000 clones, 70% to 90% occurring once. The specimen comprised peripheral blood, sampled in a trial of Ad26.COV2.S vaccine versus placebo. The receptors here all came from a person aged 18-65 years who received the Ad26.COV2.S COVID-19 vaccine or a placebo. The CDR3 runs from the conserved cysteine through the conserved F or W. D genes are given only for firm matches. Size is omitted from some rows. Given values are once, few, many or a class for expanded clones.

NA	TRBV7-8	TRBD1	TRBJ1-5	CASSFGTGQNQPQHF	TGTGCCAGCAGCTTCGGGACAGGGCAGAATCAGCCCCAGCATTTT
NA	TRBV12-2	NA	TRBJ2-5	CASRMPGQLETQYF	TGTGCAAGTCGCATGCCGGGACAGTTAGAGACCCAGTACTTC
NA	TRBV18	TRBD1	TRBJ2-1	CASSPPAGTGSAYNEQFF	TGTGCCAGCTCACCACCAGCTGGGACAGGTTCAGCCTACAATGAGCAGTTCTTC
NA	TRBV7-9	NA	TRBJ2-1	CASSLGSGYNEQFF	TGTGCCAGCAGCTTAGGCAGCGGCTACAATGAGCAGTTCTTC
once	TRBV4-3	NA	TRBJ2-7	CASSQDFGTYYEQYF	TGCGCCAGCAGCCAAGATTTTGGGACTTACTACGAGCAGTACTTC
NA	TRBV3-1/TRBV3-2	TRBD1	TRBJ1-1	CASSRPGGVTEAFF	TGTGCCAGCAGCCGCCCAGGGGGCGTCACTGAAGCTTTCTTT
NA	TRBV7-2	TRBD1	TRBJ2-2	CASSAQGASNTGELFF	TGTGCCAGCAGCGCCCAGGGGGCCTCGAACACCGGGGAGCTGTTTTTT
NA	TRBV19	TRBD1	TRBJ1-5	CASSEGQLFKPQHF	TGTGCCAGTAGTGAGGGACAGCTGTTTAAGCCCCAGCATTTT
few	TRBV2	NA	TRBJ2-6	CASSEGTPGGANVLTF	TGTGCCAGCAGTGAAGGGACGCCTGGAGGGGCCAACGTCCTGACTTTC
NA	TRBV3-1/TRBV3-2	NA	TRBJ2-2	CASSRSTLRTGELFF	TGTGCCAGCAGCCGGTCGACTTTGCGCACCGGGGAGCTGTTTTTT
once	TRBV28	NA	TRBJ1-2	CASSSGPLPHGYTF	TGTGCCAGCAGTTCCGGGCCCCTACCCCATGGCTACACCTTC
few	TRBV19	NA	TRBJ2-2	CASNPSLFTGELFF	TGTGCCAGTAACCCTAGCCTTTTCACCGGGGAGCTGTTTTTT
NA	TRBV3-1/TRBV3-2	NA	TRBJ2-2	CASSQDFRQRRRTGELFF	TGTGCCAGCAGCCAAGATTTTCGTCAGCGGAGGCGGACCGGGGAGCTGTTTTTT
once	TRBV13	NA	TRBJ2-7	CASSLDARGYEQYF	TGTGCCAGCAGCTTAGATGCCAGGGGCTACGAGCAGTACTTC
NA	TRBV28	NA	TRBJ2-7	CASNGHPHYEQYF	TGTGCCAGCAACGGCCATCCACACTACGAGCAGTACTTC
NA	TRBV18	NA	TRBJ1-2	CASSPPSGQTANYGYTF	TGTGCCAGCTCACCACCTTCGGGGCAGACGGCTAACTATGGCTACACCTTC
NA	TRBV4-1	TRBD1	TRBJ2-7	CASRAPGTGSQQYF	TGCGCCAGCAGGGCCCCAGGGACAGGGTCCCAGCAGTACTTC
once	TRBV7-6	TRBD2	TRBJ2-5	CASSLGGTSWETQYF	TGTGCCAGCAGCTTAGGGGGGACTAGCTGGGAGACCCAGTACTTC
NA	TRBV7-2	TRBD2	TRBJ2-7	CASSLGLAGVGEQYF	TGTGCCAGCAGCTTAGGACTAGCGGGGGTCGGGGAGCAGTACTTC
NA	TRBV6-2/TRBV6-3	NA	TRBJ1-2	CASSYPGEGLGYTF	TGTGCCAGCAGTTACCCCGGTGAGGGTTTGGGCTACACCTTC
NA	TRBV20-1	NA	TRBJ2-1	CSASSGGGTGNEQFF	TGCAGTGCTAGTTCAGGCGGGGGGACAGGAAATGAGCAGTTCTTC
NA	TRBV21-1	NA	TRBJ1-4	CASSKAGTNEKLFF	TGTGCCAGCAGCAAGGCAGGAACTAATGAAAAACTGTTTTTT
NA	TRBV24-1	NA	TRBJ1-1	CATSDDIPSGREARSTEAFF	TGTGCCACCAGTGACGATATACCTAGCGGGAGGGAAGCCCGAAGCACTGAAGCTTTCTTT
NA	TRBV6-5	NA	TRBJ2-6	CASWPGLSGANVLTF	TGTGCCAGTTGGCCAGGGCTCTCTGGGGCCAACGTCCTGACTTTC
NA	TRBV6-1	NA	TRBJ2-7	CASSENGGLLYEQYF	TGTGCCAGCAGTGAAAACGGGGGGCTCCTCTACGAGCAGTACTTC
NA	TRBV2	NA	TRBJ1-5	CASSREIGNQPQHF	TGTGCCAGCAGCCGAGAGATTGGGAATCAGCCCCAGCATTTT
NA	TRBV28	TRBD1	TRBJ1-2	CASSPGTGTANYGYTF	TGTGCCAGCAGCCCCGGGACAGGGACGGCTAACTATGGCTACACCTTC
NA	TRBV5-1	NA	TRBJ1-2	CASSPPPGSYTF	TGCGCCAGCAGCCCGCCCCCAGGGAGCTACACCTTC
few	TRBV3-1/TRBV3-2	TRBD1	TRBJ1-3	CASSQRRDRGNTIYF	TGTGCCAGCAGCCAACGTCGGGACAGGGGAAACACCATATATTTT
NA	TRBV6-2/TRBV6-3	NA	TRBJ2-5	CASSYTVETQYF	TGTGCCAGCAGTTACACCGTGGAGACCCAGTACTTC
NA	TRBV29-1	TRBD2	TRBJ2-2	CSVERLASGELFF	TGCAGCGTTGAAAGACTAGCAAGCGGGGAGCTGTTTTTT
NA	TRBV28	NA	TRBJ1-2	CASSSNSDSNYGYTF	TGTGCCAGCAGTTCCAACTCAGACAGCAACTATGGCTACACCTTC
few	TRBV14	TRBD1	TRBJ1-4	CASSHGQGKGEKLFF	TGTGCCAGCAGCCATGGACAGGGGAAGGGTGAAAAACTGTTTTTT